This T cell receptor (beta chain) appears in the sequencing data of a study of prognosis after radiotherapy for stage I lung cancer. From genomic DNA, TCR beta CDR3 was amplified by two-round multiplex PCR. Used in first-round PCR were primers specific to each TRBV and TRBJ gene. One entry per CDR3 protein results from TCRdb running MiXCR on the multiplex PCR reads. The sample contains roughly 12,000 distinct CDR3 sequences, about 43% of which appear only once. This clonotype has at least ten counts. CDR3 length equals 16 residues. CDR1 and CDR2 (germline): SGHRS, YFSETQ. With 0 bases clipped from V and 6 bases from J, the junction kept 8 bases outside the gene matches.

Sample: PBMCs, taken before or after stereotactic body radiation therapy (not recorded which). The chain has TRBV5-1 and TRBJ2-3, with 9 positions matching TRBD2. This sequence was found in a donor at least 50 years old with non-small cell lung cancer. CDR3 DNA sequence: TGCGCCAGCAGCTTGGGGGTAGCGGGAGTCACCGATACGCAGTATTTT. Translation gives CASSLGVAGVTDTQYF.